This record concerns one TCR beta chain sequence. This specimen belongs to a study of T cells in Graves' hyperthyroidism and ophthalmopathy. The CDR3 runs 13 residues. The V end lost 5 bases, the J end lost 7 bases, and 14 bases lay between the germline ends. Diagnostic decisions used clinical symptoms, serum thyroxine and TRAb, thyroid ultrasound and orbital computed tomography. Regions amplified from RNA transcripts were the TCR beta CDR3 regions. HTBI primers drove first-round RT-PCR of the TCR CDR3. TCRdb reprocessed the multiplex PCR reads with MiXCR, giving one entry per CDR3 protein. Here the sample spans hundreds of thousands of distinct CDR3 sequences, roughly 45% being singletons.

The chain uses TRBV12-3 or TRBV12-4 and TRBJ1-1; no clear D gene. The sequence derives from an adult man with Graves' disease, either hyperthyroidism or ophthalmopathy (not recorded which). Specimen: peripheral blood or thyroid tissue (not recorded which). CDR3 DNA: TGTGCCAGCAGTGCCCAGATCTGGTATGAAGCTTTCTTT. Amino acid sequence: CASSAQIWYEAFF.